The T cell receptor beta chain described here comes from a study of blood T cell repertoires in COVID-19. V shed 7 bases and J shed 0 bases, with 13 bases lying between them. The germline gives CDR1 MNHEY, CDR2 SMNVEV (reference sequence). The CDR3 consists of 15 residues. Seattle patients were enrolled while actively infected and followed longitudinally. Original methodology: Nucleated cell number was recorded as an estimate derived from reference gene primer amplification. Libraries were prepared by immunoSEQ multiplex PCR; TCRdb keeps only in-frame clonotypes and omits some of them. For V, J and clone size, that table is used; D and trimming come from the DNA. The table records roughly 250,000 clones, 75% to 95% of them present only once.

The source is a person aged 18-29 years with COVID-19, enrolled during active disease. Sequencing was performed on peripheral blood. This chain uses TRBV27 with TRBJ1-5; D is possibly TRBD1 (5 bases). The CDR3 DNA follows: TGTGCCAGCATTAAATCGGGGGGTAGCAATCAGCCCCAGCATTTT. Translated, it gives CASIKSGGSNQPQHF.